The 21 T cell receptor beta chains presented below share a single source sample, sequenced in a study of regulatory T cells in long-lasting Graves disease. Construction of the TCR beta libraries employed iRepertoire HTBI primers in conjunction with Arm-PCR of CDR3 regions. TCRdb re-called the multiplex PCR reads with MiXCR, one entry per CDR3 protein. This table holds around 420,000 distinct CDR3 sequences, 15% found once. Time point of the sample: newly diagnosed GD, antithyroid drugs for less than 3 months. The TCR library was made from RNA that had been extracted from PBMCs in TRIzol. This specimen was peripheral blood mononuclear cells (PBMCs), taken at new diagnosis, from a patient treated with antithyroid drugs. These receptors originate from a female donor with Graves disease.

This clonotype has a count of ten or more. The V and J genes are TRBV6-1 and TRBJ1-2, with unresolved D. From germline, CDR1 is MNHNS and CDR2 SASEGT. CDR3 length equals 16 residues. Trimming took 2 bases from V and 3 from J, leaving 16 bases between them. CDR3 region: CASSENIQAAYYGYTF. In nucleotides, the CDR3 is TGTGCCAGCAGTGAAAATATTCAGGCGGCTTACTATGGCTACACCTTC.

This clonotype has ten or more counts. The chain uses TRBV4-3 and TRBJ1-2; D not resolved. Per the germline V gene, CDR1 is LGHNA and CDR2 is YSLEER. The CDR3 loop spans 14 amino acids. Trimming took 1 base from V and 8 from J, leaving 14 bases between them. The CDR3, as DNA: TGCGCCAGCAGCCAAGTCGTGGCAGGCGTAGGCTACACCTTC. Encoded protein: CASSQVVAGVGYTF.

The sample holds many counts of this clonotype. This chain connects TRBV28 to TRBJ2-7, with 9 nucleotides matching TRBD2. The germline CDR1 and CDR2 sequences are MDHEN and SYDVKM. The J segment lost 4 bases and the V segment lost 6 bases, leaving 10 bases of the junction unmatched. The CDR3 covers 15 residues. CDR3 coding DNA: TGTGCCAGCAGCCAAACCGCGGGGGGGGAGTACGAGCAGTACTTC. It is translated as CASSQTAGGEYEQYF.

CDR3 in amino acids: CASSRGGASVAKNIQYF. Here the CDR3 DNA reads TGTGCCAGCAGCAGGGGGGGGGCGAGCGTAGCCAAAAACATTCAGTACTTC. V and J are TRBV6-2 or TRBV6-3 and TRBJ2-4; D might be TRBD1 or TRBD2, each matching 7 bases. The CDR3 has 17 amino acids. Germline V gene lookup returns CDR1 MNHEY and CDR2 SVGEGT. V gave up 6 bases and J gave up 0 bases, with 18 bases separating them.

As for this clonotype: A read error may be the cause here, since a much bigger clone is one base away. The chain employs TRBV10-2 and TRBJ1-2; D unclear. Germline CDR1 WSHSY, CDR2 SAAADI. The CDR3 is made up of 11 amino acids. The ends were cut back, 7 bases at V and 10 bases at J, with 13 bases in the middle. Written as DNA, the CDR3 is TGCGCCAGCAATGATCAAGGTATCTACACCTTC. Translating it yields CASNDQGIYTF.

The chain has TRBV20-1 and TRBJ2-4; 7 positions agree with TRBD1. Germline V gene data show CDR1 as DFQATT and CDR2 as SNEGSKA (reference sequence). V lost 2 bases, J lost 0 bases, and 4 bases stayed unmatched. This CDR3 contains 15 residues. CDR3 residues: CSARRGRLAKNIQYF. The CDR3 bases are TGCAGTGCTAGAAGGGGGCGACTAGCCAAAAACATTCAGTACTTC.

This clonotype has a count of ten or more. The gene calls are TRBV30 and TRBJ2-3, with D unclear. The CDR3 is made up of 10 amino acids. The V end lost 4 bases, the J end lost 4 bases, and 3 bases lay between the germline ends. Germline V CDR1 and CDR2: GTSNPN, SVGIG (reference sequence). Here the CDR3 DNA reads TGTGCCTGGAACTCAGATACGCAGTATTTT. Translating gives CAWNSDTQYF.

The sample holds many counts of this clonotype. The V and J genes are TRBV6-5 and TRBJ1-1, with D possibly matching TRBD1 (6 bases). Per the germline V gene, CDR1 is MNHEY and CDR2 is SVGAGI. Trimming took 2 bases from V and 1 from J, leaving 14 bases between them. The CDR3 extends over 16 amino acids. Written as DNA, the CDR3 is TGTGCCAGCAGTTACGCACAACAGGGAAGGAACACTGAAGCTTTCTTT. Translating gives CASSYAQQGRNTEAFF.

In this sample, this clonotype turned up many times. The CDR3 bases are TGTGCCAGCAGCTTAGTCTTTCAGATGCGGCTCATAGACACTGAAGCTTTCTTT. This gives the protein CASSLVFQMRLIDTEAFF. The chain employs TRBV7-9 and TRBJ1-1; D unclear. The CDR3 contains 18 residues. Per germline, CDR1 SEHNR and CDR2 FQNEAQ (reference sequence). V shed 1 base and J shed 3 bases, with 21 bases lying between them.

This clonotype was seen repeatedly, ten times or more. J is TRBJ2-5 and V is TRBV24-1, with TRBD2 matching over 7 bases. The trim removed 4 bases at V and 5 bases at J, leaving 0 bases unmatched. This CDR3 region has 12 residues. In germline, CDR1 is KGHDR, CDR2 SFDVKD. CDR3 loop: CATSERGETQYF. The CDR3 nucleotides read TGTGCCACCAGTGAGCGGGGGGAGACCCAGTACTTC.

This clonotype was seen many times. The chain carries TRBV12-3 or TRBV12-4 and TRBJ2-7; D is perhaps TRBD2 (5 bases). The length of the CDR3 is 13 residues. V lost 5 bases and J 1 base, leaving 9 bases between the germline ends. The CDR3 region is CASSHGVSYEQYF. CDR3 nucleotides: TGTGCCAGCAGTCACGGGGTGTCCTACGAGCAGTACTTC.

This chain connects TRBV14 to TRBJ2-7; D unresolved. The germline V gene has CDR1 SGHDN and CDR2 FVKESK. The CDR3 has 12 residues. V lost 4 bases and J 2 bases, leaving 6 bases between the germline ends. The CDR3 protein is CASSLTAYEQYF. The CDR3 bases are TGTGCCAGCAGCCTGACCGCCTACGAGCAGTACTTC.

This clonotype has a count of ten or more. This sequence joins TRBV12-5 and TRBJ2-4; tentatively, D is TRBD2 (6 bases). This CDR3 contains 18 residues. CDR1 is LGHNT, CDR2 FRNRAP, per germline. Trimming took 6 bases from V and 4 from J, leaving 25 bases between them. Here the CDR3 reads CASGTTYRAGSLKNIQYF. The DNA of the CDR3 is TGTGCTAGTGGCACTACCTACCGAGCCGGGAGTTTAAAAAACATTCAGTACTTC.

This clonotype has a count of ten or more. The chain combines TRBV29-1 with TRBJ2-7, with D hard to call. Germline V CDR1 and CDR2: SQVTM, ANQGSEA. V was clipped by 3 bases and J by 1 base, with 7 bases between them. The CDR3 consists of 12 residues. The CDR3 is CSVESSSYEQYF. The CDR3 DNA sequence: TGCAGCGTTGAGAGCAGTTCCTACGAGCAGTACTTC.

This clonotype was detected many times. Possible read error: a much larger clone is one base away. The V gene is TRBV12-3 or TRBV12-4, the J gene TRBJ1-2; possibly TRBD1 for D (5 bases). This CDR3 has 16 amino acids. CDR3 region: CASSSRDGPHRTGYAF. DNA of the CDR3: TGTGCCAGCAGTTCCCGGGACGGACCTCATAGGACGGGCTACGCCTTC.

In this sample, this clonotype turned up many times. The gene calls are TRBV2 and TRBJ2-1, with a possible D match to TRBD2 (6 bases). In germline, CDR1 is SNHLY, CDR2 FYNNEI. The CDR3 is made up of 15 amino acids. With 6 bases removed from V and 4 bases from J, the gap between germline ends came to 16 bases. CDR3 region: CASRTGWGVYNEQFF. The CDR3 nucleotides read TGTGCCAGCAGGACCGGGTGGGGGGTTTACAATGAGCAGTTCTTC.

This clonotype has more than one count but fewer than ten. This sequence joins TRBV9 and TRBJ1-2; D uncertain. The CDR3 consists of 13 residues. CDR1 is SGDLS, CDR2 YYNGEE, per germline. V gave up 3 bases and J gave up 4 bases, with 10 bases separating them. The chain's CDR3 is CASSATEGYGYTF. In DNA, the CDR3 is TGTGCCAGCAGCGCGACCGAGGGCTATGGCTACACCTTC.

This clonotype was picked up many times. The V gene is TRBV3-1, the J gene TRBJ1-6; no reliable D call. The V and J ends lost 0 bases and 9 bases respectively, with 15 bases between them. Germline CDR1 is LGHDT and CDR2 is YNNKEL (reference sequence). CDR3 length equals 16 residues. CDR3 nucleotide sequence: TGTGCCAGCAGCCAAGATCAACGCCTGGATGGTTCACCCCTCCACTTT. This gives the protein CASSQDQRLDGSPLHF.

This clonotype was seen at least ten times. The rearrangement uses TRBV15 and TRBJ2-1; D is possibly TRBD2 (7 bases). The germline V and J ends were trimmed by 0 bases and 6 bases, with 15 bases remaining between them. The germline CDR1 and CDR2 sequences are LNHNV and YYDKDF (reference sequence). The CDR3 totals 16 residues. Here the CDR3 DNA reads TGTGCCACCAGCAGAGATTGGGGGGGCTCGGGCAATGAGCAGTTCTTC. It yields the protein CATSRDWGGSGNEQFF.

Details on this clonotype: The junction and the germline gene differ at one end; a read error may be behind it. The rearrangement uses TRBV12-3 or TRBV12-4 and TRBJ2-2; D is perhaps TRBD2 (5 bases). CDR3 length: 19 residues. The CDR3 loop is CASSSSASASQILTGKLFF. The CDR3 DNA reads TGTGCCAGCAGTTCGTCGGCTAGTGCTTCACAAATACTCACCGGGAAGCTGTTTTTT.

This clonotype was seen at least ten times. The rearrangement uses TRBV7-9 and TRBJ2-2; TRBD2 might be the D (5 bases). The germline V and J ends were trimmed by 5 bases and 7 bases, with 17 bases remaining between them. The V gene's germline CDR1 is SEHNR and CDR2 FQNEAQ (reference sequence). The CDR3 consists of 15 residues. CDR3 protein: CASSHPTSTVGELFF. The CDR3, as DNA: TGTGCCAGCAGCCACCCCACTAGTACGGTCGGGGAGCTGTTTTTT.